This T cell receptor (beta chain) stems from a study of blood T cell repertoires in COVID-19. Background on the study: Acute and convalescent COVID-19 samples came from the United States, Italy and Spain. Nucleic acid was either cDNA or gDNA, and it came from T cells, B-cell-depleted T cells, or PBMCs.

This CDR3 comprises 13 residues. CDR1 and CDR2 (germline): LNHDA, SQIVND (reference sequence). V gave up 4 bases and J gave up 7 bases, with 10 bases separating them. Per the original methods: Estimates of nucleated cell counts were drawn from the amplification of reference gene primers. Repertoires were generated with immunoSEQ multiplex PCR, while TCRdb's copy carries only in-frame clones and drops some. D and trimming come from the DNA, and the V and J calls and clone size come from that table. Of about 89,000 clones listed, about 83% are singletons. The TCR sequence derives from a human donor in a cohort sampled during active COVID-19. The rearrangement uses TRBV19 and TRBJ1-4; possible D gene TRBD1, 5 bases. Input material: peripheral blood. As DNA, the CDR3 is TGTGCCAGTAGTAGCGGGGGAATTGAAAAACTGTTTTTT. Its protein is CASSSGGIEKLFF.